The present entry profiles one T cell receptor beta chain with its context. Its antigen is as yet unknown. The stimulus was lysate of CMV-infected fibroblasts, around 10 ug/mL. CD4+ T cells upregulating both CD40 ligand and CD69 were sorted as responding cells. For at least 4 years, plasma HIV-1 RNA was undetectable (<50 copies/mL). CDR1 and CDR2 from the germline V gene are SGHDT and YYEEEE. This CDR3 has 16 amino acids. Trimming took 4 bases from V and 6 from J; bases not matched to a gene: 10. The entry originates in a study of persistence of HIV-infected CD4 T cells. Study details: A median of around 8 years of suppressive ART preceded sampling.

The libraries were made with immunoSEQ version 4 in survey mode. The data were produced by immunoSEQ multiplex PCR, yet TCRdb's version contains in-frame clones alone and is incomplete. Of about 20,000 clones listed, 75% to 80% are singletons. Here the sequenced sample was CD4+ T cells sorted from PBMCs after roughly 18-hour stimulation, taken from a patient who received antiretroviral therapy. The chain is built from TRBV5-6 and TRBJ2-6, with 7 bases lining up with TRBD1. This clonotype was obtained from an adult man with HIV who was CMV-seropositive. CDR3 sequence (DNA): TGTGCCAGCAGCCCACCTGACAGGGTTGAGGCCAACGTCCTGACTTTC. It is translated as CASSPPDRVEANVLTF.